The entry that follows covers one T cell receptor (beta chain) sequence. This sample is part of a study of OX40 agonist ivuxolimab in advanced cancers. Autoimmune disease history or systemic immunosuppression excluded patients. CDR1 LNHDA and CDR2 SQIVND come from the germline V gene (reference sequence). V was cut by 5 bases and J by 1 base, with 8 bases left in between. The CDR3 is 13 amino acids. Repertoires were generated with immunoSEQ multiplex PCR, while TCRdb's copy carries only in-frame clones and drops some. The table lists about 91,000 clones, around 80% of them singletons. The TCR was taken from an adult with an advanced solid tumor such as melanoma, head and neck, liver or kidney cancer. The specimen comprised CD4+ or CD8+ T cells sorted from blood, sampled in a trial of the OX40 agonist ivuxolimab. The chain couples TRBV19 to TRBJ1-2; no definite D call. CDR3 residues: CASSLGVNYGYTF. The CDR3 nucleotides read TGTGCCAGTAGTCTCGGCGTTAACTATGGCTACACCTTC. Full variable domain (outside the CDR3, taken from reference TRBV19 and TRBJ1-2): DGGITQSPKYLFRKEGQNVTLSCEQNLNHDAMYWYRQDPGQGLRLIYYSQIVNDFQKGDIAEGYSVSREKKESFPLTVTSAQKNPTAFYLCASSLGVNYGYTFGSGTRLTVV.